Listed below are T cell receptor beta chains from one sample, sequenced in a study of identical twins. TCRdb itself ran the 5' RACE reads through MiXCR, one entry per CDR3 protein. The sample records over 600,000 distinct CDR3 sequences, approximately 21% being singletons. The same sample was also used in a study of T cells expressing NK-cell markers.

The sequencing sample was made of PBMCs. The receptors were gathered from a woman aged 18-29 years in good health. CDR3s include the opening cysteine and the closing phenylalanine or tryptophan.

v_call: TRBV27; j_call: TRBJ2-5; cdr3_aa: CASSLSPGAGLQETQYF
v_call: TRBV6-6; j_call: TRBJ2-1; cdr3_aa: CASSLLFDEQFF
v_call: TRBV24-1; j_call: TRBJ2-1; cdr3_aa: CATSETSGSSYNEQFF
v_call: TRBV5-1; j_call: TRBJ2-7; cdr3_aa: CASSNNYEQYF
v_call: TRBV9; j_call: TRBJ2-7; cdr3_aa: CASSDRQGGEQYF
v_call: TRBV18; j_call: TRBJ2-7; cdr3_aa: CASSPPGKAYEQYF
v_call: TRBV29-1; j_call: TRBJ2-3; cdr3_aa: CSVETPSTDTQYF
v_call: TRBV12-3/TRBV12-4; j_call: TRBJ2-5; cdr3_aa: CASSIGAGVWETQYF
v_call: TRBV6-5; j_call: TRBJ2-1; cdr3_aa: CASSSPTGGYNEQFF
v_call: TRBV3-1; j_call: TRBJ2-3; cdr3_aa: CASSRRERADTQYF
v_call: TRBV20-1; j_call: TRBJ2-7; cdr3_aa: CSAGLADTYEQYF
v_call: TRBV7-9; j_call: TRBJ2-5; cdr3_aa: CASSLAKGAQETQYF
v_call: TRBV15; j_call: TRBJ2-5; cdr3_aa: CATSVNSGSGVRKTQYF
v_call: TRBV7-9; j_call: TRBJ1-2; cdr3_aa: CASSSRDSNYGYTF
v_call: TRBV9; j_call: TRBJ2-7; cdr3_aa: CASSVDSDYEQYF
v_call: TRBV5-6; j_call: TRBJ2-1; cdr3_aa: CASSLATASGQFF
v_call: TRBV29-1; j_call: TRBJ2-3; cdr3_aa: CSVVGGESGTDTQYF
v_call: TRBV7-2; j_call: TRBJ2-7; cdr3_aa: CASSLVAKGAYEQYF
v_call: TRBV5-6; j_call: TRBJ1-2; cdr3_aa: CASNLAATPYGYTF
v_call: TRBV27; j_call: TRBJ2-1; cdr3_aa: CASSLGVFWEQFF
v_call: TRBV21-1; j_call: TRBJ2-7; cdr3_aa: CASSAGRDREAYEQYF
v_call: TRBV13; j_call: TRBJ2-1; cdr3_aa: CASSISSGEQFF
v_call: TRBV7-8; j_call: TRBJ2-3; cdr3_aa: CASSSLPETKDTQYF
v_call: TRBV2; j_call: TRBJ2-7; cdr3_aa: CASIAGMSEQYF
v_call: TRBV6-1; j_call: TRBJ1-1; cdr3_aa: CASSDRGRAEAFF
v_call: TRBV2; j_call: TRBJ2-1; cdr3_aa: CASTARTSGNEQFF
v_call: TRBV7-9; j_call: TRBJ2-1; cdr3_aa: CASRPTSGRGRMNEQFF
v_call: TRBV20-1; j_call: TRBJ2-1; cdr3_aa: CSARDGGAFNNEQFF